Listed below are T cell receptor beta chains from one sample, sequenced in a study of blood T cell repertoires in COVID-19. Here immunoSEQ multiplex PCR was the method, and the copy in TCRdb shows in-frame clones only, minus some. The sample records over 85,000 clones, about nine tenths being singletons. Sequencing input: peripheral blood. These TCRs come from a woman aged 45 to 65 with COVID-19, enrolled during active disease. Both conserved end residues are part of each CDR3. A D gene is named only where the DNA matches it firmly. Not every row has a clone size; where given, it reads once, few, many or a size class.

D,V,J,size,CDR3,DNA
.,TRBV10-3,TRBJ2-7,few,CAISEQGRSYEQYF,TGTGCCATCAGTGAACAGGGTAGGTCCTACGAGCAGTACTTC
TRBD2,TRBV4-2,TRBJ2-2,.,CASSPSASGDTGELFF,TGTGCCAGCAGCCCCTCGGCTAGCGGGGACACCGGGGAGCTGTTTTTT
.,TRBV29-1,TRBJ2-2,few,CSVVWLIGVAESNTGELFF,TGCAGCGTTGTTTGGTTGATCGGGGTAGCGGAGTCGAACACCGGGGAGCTGTTTTTT
TRBD1,TRBV30,TRBJ1-1,.,CAWDRQGGTEAFF,TGTGCCTGGGACCGACAGGGGGGGACTGAAGCTTTCTTT
.,TRBV20-1,TRBJ2-5,.,CSAAGTETQYF,TGCAGTGCAGCTGGTACGGAGACCCAGTACTTC
TRBD1,TRBV20-1,TRBJ1-1,once,CSASSGTGLVEAFF,TGCAGTGCTAGTTCCGGGACAGGGCTCGTTGAAGCTTTCTTT
.,TRBV28,TRBJ2-7,.,CASSRPSTGEQYF,TGTGCCAGCAGTAGACCATCAACGGGCGAGCAGTACTTC
.,TRBV19,TRBJ2-7,.,CASSIAGNPYEQYF,TGTGCCAGTAGTATAGCAGGGAATCCCTACGAGCAGTACTTC
TRBD1,TRBV7-2,TRBJ2-7,.,CASSLGTGSDEQYF,TGTGCCAGCAGCCTCGGGACAGGTAGTGACGAGCAGTACTTC
TRBD1,TRBV5-4,TRBJ1-2,.,CASSLAETGYGYTF,TGTGCCAGCAGCTTGGCAGAGACAGGGTATGGCTACACCTTC
TRBD1,TRBV19,TRBJ1-5,.,CASSTGQGYNQPQHF,TGTGCCAGTAGTACGGGACAGGGGTACAATCAGCCCCAGCATTTT
TRBD2,TRBV7-6,TRBJ2-1,.,CASSLIAGGRNEQFF,TGTGCCAGCAGCTTAATAGCGGGGGGGCGCAATGAGCAGTTCTTC
.,TRBV28,TRBJ2-1,.,CATLEYNEQFF,TGTGCCACCTTGGAGTACAATGAGCAGTTCTTC
TRBD1,TRBV5-6,TRBJ1-2,.,CASSPGQASRGYTF,TGTGCCAGCAGCCCGGGACAGGCAAGTCGGGGCTACACCTTC
TRBD1,TRBV7-9,TRBJ1-5,.,CASSQTGDGNQPQHF,TGTGCCAGCAGCCAGACAGGGGACGGCAATCAGCCCCAGCATTTT
.,TRBV12-3/TRBV12-4,TRBJ1-1,.,CASRWGENTEAFF,TGTGCCAGCAGGTGGGGCGAGAACACTGAAGCTTTCTTT
TRBD2,TRBV18,TRBJ2-2,.,CASSPPTSTSGGYTGELFF,TGTGCCAGCTCACCACCGACCTCTACTAGCGGGGGGTACACCGGGGAGCTGTTTTTT
.,TRBV3-1/TRBV3-2,TRBJ2-7,.,CASSEGWNSYEQYF,TGTGCCAGCAGCGAGGGTTGGAACTCCTACGAGCAGTACTTC
TRBD1,TRBV6-2/TRBV6-3,TRBJ2-1,.,CASSTTGGSYNEQFF,TGTGCCAGCAGTACGACAGGGGGCTCCTACAATGAGCAGTTCTTC
.,TRBV4-3,TRBJ1-6,.,CASSPQAAHSPLHF,TGCGCCAGCAGCCCACAGGCGGCCCATTCACCCCTCCACTTT
.,TRBV6-5,TRBJ1-2,.,CASTPDRSYGYTF,TGTGCCAGCACCCCGGACAGATCTTATGGCTACACCTTC
TRBD1,TRBV10-3,TRBJ1-2,.,CAISDKGALDGYTF,TGTGCCATCAGTGACAAGGGGGCGTTGGATGGCTACACCTTC
TRBD1,TRBV30,TRBJ1-2,.,CAWRLRGFKDNYGYTF,TGTGCCTGGAGACTCAGGGGGTTTAAAGACAACTATGGCTACACCTTC